Listed below are T cell receptor beta chains from one sample, sequenced in a study of cytotoxic CD8 clonotypes in ibrutinib-treated CLL. This table comes from immunoSEQ multiplex PCR, and its TCRdb copy is limited to in-frame clones, with some not included. The table records tens of thousands of clones, approximately 62% of them present only once. This specimen consisted of PBMCs, obtained after 12 months of ibrutinib treatment. Every receptor here comes from a human donor with chronic lymphocytic leukemia. CDR3s include the opening cysteine and the closing phenylalanine or tryptophan. Each record gives: J gene, V gene, CDR3 protein.

>TRBJ2-5|TRBV9
CASSVGLTETQYF
>TRBJ1-5|TRBV28
CASSSPGGISNQPQHF
>TRBJ2-1|TRBV5-4
CASSLARGNLAEGVNEQFF
>TRBJ2-7|TRBV29-1
CSVERAGGFSYEQYF
>TRBJ1-1|TRBV5-1
CASSLREGVNTEAFF
>TRBJ2-1|TRBV29-1
CSGDPGLAGPNEQFF
>TRBJ2-1|TRBV1
CTSSLGWGLNNEQFF
>TRBJ2-2|TRBV6-5
CASRSGTGELFF
>TRBJ1-5|TRBV18
CASSPISPGGAYSNQPQHF
>TRBJ2-7|TRBV5-6
CASSVQGYEQYF
>TRBJ1-6|TRBV7-8
CASSPGRGQNSPLHF
>TRBJ2-1|TRBV10-1
CASSEPRDGGFF
>TRBJ2-7|TRBV5-1
CASRERSPQGAYEQYF
>TRBJ1-2|TRBV10-2
CASSLQGDYGYTF
>TRBJ2-7|TRBV18
CASSAILIAGGPNEQYF
>TRBJ2-1|TRBV25-1
CASSSPQPSSYNEQFF
>TRBJ1-2|TRBV2
CASSVLTAIYGYTF
>TRBJ2-3|TRBV15
CATRAELAGGRDTQYF